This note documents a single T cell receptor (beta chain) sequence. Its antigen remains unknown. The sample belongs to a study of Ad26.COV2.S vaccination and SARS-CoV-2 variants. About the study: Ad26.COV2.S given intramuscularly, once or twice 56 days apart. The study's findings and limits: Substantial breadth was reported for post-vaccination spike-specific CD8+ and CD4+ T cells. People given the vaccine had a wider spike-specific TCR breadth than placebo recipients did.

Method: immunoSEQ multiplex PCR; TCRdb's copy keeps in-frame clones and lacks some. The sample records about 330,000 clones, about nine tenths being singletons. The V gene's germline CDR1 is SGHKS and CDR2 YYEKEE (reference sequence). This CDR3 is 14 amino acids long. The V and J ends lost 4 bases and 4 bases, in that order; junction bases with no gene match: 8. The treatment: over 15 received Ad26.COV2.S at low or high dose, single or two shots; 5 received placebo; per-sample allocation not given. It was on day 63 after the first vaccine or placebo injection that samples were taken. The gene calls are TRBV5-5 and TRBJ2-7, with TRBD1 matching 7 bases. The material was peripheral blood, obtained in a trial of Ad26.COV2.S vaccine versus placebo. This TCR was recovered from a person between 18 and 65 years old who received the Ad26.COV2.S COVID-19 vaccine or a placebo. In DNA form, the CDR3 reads TGTGCCAGCAGCCTACCCCCAGGGGGATACGAGCAGTACTTC. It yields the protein CASSLPPGGYEQYF.